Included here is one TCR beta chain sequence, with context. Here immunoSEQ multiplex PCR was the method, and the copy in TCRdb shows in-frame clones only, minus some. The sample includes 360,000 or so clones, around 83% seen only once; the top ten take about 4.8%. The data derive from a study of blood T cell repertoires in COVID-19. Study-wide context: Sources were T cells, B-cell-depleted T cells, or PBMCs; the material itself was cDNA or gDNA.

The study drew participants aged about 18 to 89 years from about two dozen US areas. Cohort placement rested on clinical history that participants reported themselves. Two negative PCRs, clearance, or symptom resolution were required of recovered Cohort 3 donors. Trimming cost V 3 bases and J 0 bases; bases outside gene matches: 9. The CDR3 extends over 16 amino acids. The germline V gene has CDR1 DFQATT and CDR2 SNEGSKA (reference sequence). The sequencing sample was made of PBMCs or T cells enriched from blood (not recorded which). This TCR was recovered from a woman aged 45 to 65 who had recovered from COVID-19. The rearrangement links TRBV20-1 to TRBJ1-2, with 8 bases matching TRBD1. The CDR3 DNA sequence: TGCAGTGCTAGTTTCAGAACAGGGGGAGCTAACTATGGCTACACCTTC. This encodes CSASFRTGGANYGYTF.